These T cell receptor beta chains were read from a single sample in a study of blood T cell repertoires in COVID-19. Clones were sequenced by immunoSEQ multiplex PCR, and TCRdb holds only the in-frame ones, with some missing. The sample includes 410,000 or so clones, more than 80% seen only once; the top ten take 1.4% to 1.5%. Material: peripheral blood. These receptors were taken from a woman in her twenties or thirties with active or convalescent COVID-19. The CDR3 runs from the conserved cysteine through the conserved F or W. A D gene is named only where the DNA matches it firmly. Size is omitted from some rows. Given values are once, few, many or a class for expanded clones.

j_gene: TRBJ2-3
d_gene: NA
v_gene: TRBV7-2
abundance: few
CDR3aa: CASSFSLGRLDTQYF
CDR3nt: TGTGCCAGCAGCTTTTCGTTAGGGAGGTTGGATACGCAGTATTTT

j_gene: TRBJ1-1
d_gene: TRBD1
v_gene: TRBV29-1
abundance: NA
CDR3aa: CSVELYRGTEAFF
CDR3nt: TGCAGCGTTGAACTTTACAGGGGCACTGAAGCTTTCTTT

j_gene: TRBJ1-6
d_gene: TRBD1
v_gene: TRBV5-1
abundance: once
CDR3aa: CASSPYETGGRNSPLHF
CDR3nt: TGCGCCAGCAGCCCCTACGAGACAGGGGGGCGTAATTCACCCCTCCACTTT

j_gene: TRBJ2-3
d_gene: NA
v_gene: TRBV15
abundance: NA
CDR3aa: CATSRGEAEDTQYF
CDR3nt: TGTGCCACCAGCAGAGGGGAAGCGGAAGATACGCAGTATTTT

j_gene: TRBJ2-7
d_gene: NA
v_gene: TRBV2
abundance: NA
CDR3aa: CASSESAGPFYEQYF
CDR3nt: TGTGCCAGCAGTGAAAGTGCGGGACCGTTCTACGAGCAGTACTTC

j_gene: TRBJ2-7
d_gene: TRBD2
v_gene: TRBV4-2
abundance: NA
CDR3aa: CASSQGLADYEQYF
CDR3nt: TGTGCCAGCAGCCAAGGACTAGCGGACTACGAGCAGTACTTC

j_gene: TRBJ1-4
d_gene: TRBD1
v_gene: TRBV6-5
abundance: NA
CDR3aa: CASSAGTDEKLFF
CDR3nt: TGTGCCAGCAGCGCCGGGACAGACGAAAAACTGTTTTTT

j_gene: TRBJ2-7
d_gene: NA
v_gene: TRBV23-1
abundance: NA
CDR3aa: CASSPEVGSYEQYF
CDR3nt: TGCGCCAGCAGTCCCGAGGTCGGGTCCTACGAGCAGTACTTC

j_gene: TRBJ2-7
d_gene: NA
v_gene: TRBV25-1
abundance: few
CDR3aa: CASAKAGRYEQYF
CDR3nt: TGTGCCAGCGCCAAAGCTGGGCGTTACGAGCAGTACTTC

j_gene: TRBJ1-1
d_gene: TRBD1
v_gene: TRBV5-1
abundance: NA
CDR3aa: CASSPGDRGAEAFF
CDR3nt: TGCGCCAGCAGCCCGGGGGACAGGGGCGCTGAAGCTTTCTTT

j_gene: TRBJ2-5
d_gene: TRBD2
v_gene: TRBV2
abundance: NA
CDR3aa: CASSEGASGGAGETQYF
CDR3nt: TGTGCCAGCAGTGAAGGGGCTAGCGGGGGGGCCGGTGAGACCCAGTACTTC

j_gene: TRBJ1-2
d_gene: NA
v_gene: TRBV7-9
abundance: NA
CDR3aa: CASRELGGYGYTF
CDR3nt: TGTGCCAGCAGAGAACTAGGGGGCTATGGCTACACCTTC

j_gene: TRBJ1-3
d_gene: NA
v_gene: TRBV3-1/TRBV3-2
abundance: NA
CDR3aa: CASSQERGSGNTIYF
CDR3nt: TGTGCCAGCAGCCAAGAACGGGGCTCTGGAAACACCATATATTTT

j_gene: TRBJ2-7
d_gene: NA
v_gene: TRBV28
abundance: NA
CDR3aa: CASSHRDKATYEQYF
CDR3nt: TGTGCCAGCAGTCACCGGGACAAAGCCACCTACGAGCAGTACTTC

j_gene: TRBJ1-2
d_gene: NA
v_gene: TRBV27
abundance: NA
CDR3aa: CASSLRGGYGYTF
CDR3nt: TGTGCCAGCAGTTTAAGGGGCGGATATGGCTACACCTTC

j_gene: TRBJ1-1
d_gene: NA
v_gene: TRBV30
abundance: NA
CDR3aa: CAWSRGANTEAFF
CDR3nt: TGTGCCTGGAGCAGGGGCGCGAACACTGAAGCTTTCTTT

j_gene: TRBJ1-5
d_gene: NA
v_gene: TRBV27
abundance: few
CDR3aa: CASSLGGVANQPQHF
CDR3nt: TGTGCCAGCAGTTTAGGAGGGGTAGCAAATCAGCCCCAGCATTTT

j_gene: TRBJ2-1
d_gene: NA
v_gene: TRBV5-4
abundance: once
CDR3aa: CASSPQGTGYNEQFF
CDR3nt: TGTGCCAGCAGCCCACAGGGAACAGGGTACAATGAGCAGTTCTTC

j_gene: TRBJ1-6
d_gene: NA
v_gene: TRBV19
abundance: NA
CDR3aa: CASSMAFGRGDNSPLHF
CDR3nt: TGTGCCAGTAGTATGGCATTCGGCAGGGGAGACAATTCACCCCTCCACTTT

j_gene: TRBJ2-5
d_gene: TRBD2
v_gene: TRBV3-1/TRBV3-2
abundance: NA
CDR3aa: CASSLGLAGGATQYF
CDR3nt: TGTGCCAGCAGCCTAGGACTAGCGGGGGGAGCAACCCAGTACTTC

j_gene: TRBJ2-1
d_gene: NA
v_gene: TRBV29-1
abundance: once
CDR3aa: CSVVRVTYNEQFF
CDR3nt: TGCAGCGTTGTCAGGGTAACCTACAATGAGCAGTTCTTC

j_gene: TRBJ1-1
d_gene: TRBD1
v_gene: TRBV15
abundance: NA
CDR3aa: CATSGQQGTEAFF
CDR3nt: TGTGCCACCAGCGGCCAACAGGGGACTGAAGCTTTCTTT

j_gene: TRBJ1-2
d_gene: TRBD1
v_gene: TRBV5-1
abundance: NA
CDR3aa: CASSLTGGDGYTF
CDR3nt: TGCGCCAGCAGCTTGACAGGGGGGGATGGCTACACCTTC

j_gene: TRBJ1-1
d_gene: NA
v_gene: TRBV14
abundance: NA
CDR3aa: CASSQARTAWNTEAFF
CDR3nt: TGTGCCAGCAGCCAAGCTCGGACAGCGTGGAACACTGAAGCTTTCTTT

j_gene: TRBJ2-1
d_gene: NA
v_gene: TRBV9
abundance: NA
CDR3aa: CASHTAGGPYNEQFF
CDR3nt: TGTGCCAGCCATACTGCCGGGGGGCCTTACAATGAGCAGTTCTTC

j_gene: TRBJ2-3
d_gene: TRBD2
v_gene: TRBV7-2
abundance: NA
CDR3aa: CASSLSGTSGLSTDTQYF
CDR3nt: TGTGCCAGCAGCTTGTCCGGGACTAGCGGGTTGAGCACAGATACGCAGTATTTT

j_gene: TRBJ1-1
d_gene: NA
v_gene: TRBV19
abundance: NA
CDR3aa: CASRGHLNTEAFF
CDR3nt: TGTGCCAGCAGGGGACACCTGAACACTGAAGCTTTCTTT

j_gene: TRBJ2-7
d_gene: NA
v_gene: TRBV2
abundance: NA
CDR3aa: CASSGRDMSSYEQYF
CDR3nt: TGTGCCAGCAGTGGCCGGGACATGAGCTCCTACGAGCAGTACTTC

j_gene: TRBJ1-3
d_gene: TRBD1
v_gene: TRBV30
abundance: NA
CDR3aa: CAWEKGAKGNTIYF
CDR3nt: TGTGCCTGGGAGAAGGGGGCGAAGGGAAACACCATATATTTT

j_gene: TRBJ2-5
d_gene: NA
v_gene: TRBV5-4
abundance: NA
CDR3aa: CASSLVWGSETQYF
CDR3nt: TGTGCCAGCAGCTTGGTGTGGGGCTCGGAGACCCAGTACTTC

j_gene: TRBJ2-2
d_gene: NA
v_gene: TRBV5-4
abundance: NA
CDR3aa: CASSSGDTGELFF
CDR3nt: TGTGCCAGCAGCTCGGGGGACACCGGGGAGCTGTTTTTT

j_gene: TRBJ2-3
d_gene: TRBD2
v_gene: TRBV29-1
abundance: NA
CDR3aa: CSVELGLLPSDTQYF
CDR3nt: TGCAGCGTTGAACTGGGACTACTCCCCTCGGATACGCAGTATTTT